This entry features one TCR beta chain sequence. This specimen comes from a study of blood T cell repertoires in COVID-19. For the study at large: Samples of COVID-19 (acute and convalescent) were obtained from the United States, Italy and Spain. Sources were T cells, B-cell-depleted T cells, or PBMCs; the material itself was cDNA or gDNA.

Germline CDR1 is SGHRS and CDR2 is YFSETQ. With 1 base clipped from V and 7 bases from J, the junction kept 11 bases outside the gene matches. The CDR3 runs 18 residues. Per the original methods: Reference gene primer amplification gave nucleated cell count estimates. Produced via immunoSEQ multiplex PCR; TCRdb's table is partial and in-frame only. V, J and clone size were drawn from that table, and D and trimming were deduced from the DNA. Among 180,000 or so clones, roughly 86% were seen once, and the ten largest hold approximately 1.5%. The gene calls are TRBV5-1 and TRBJ1-6, with 10 bases that match TRBD1. The clonotype comes from a man younger than 30 with active or convalescent COVID-19. The sequenced sample was peripheral blood. The CDR3: CASSLLGTGDWRNSPLHF. In DNA, the CDR3 is TGCGCCAGCAGCTTGTTAGGGACAGGGGATTGGCGGAATTCACCCCTCCACTTT.